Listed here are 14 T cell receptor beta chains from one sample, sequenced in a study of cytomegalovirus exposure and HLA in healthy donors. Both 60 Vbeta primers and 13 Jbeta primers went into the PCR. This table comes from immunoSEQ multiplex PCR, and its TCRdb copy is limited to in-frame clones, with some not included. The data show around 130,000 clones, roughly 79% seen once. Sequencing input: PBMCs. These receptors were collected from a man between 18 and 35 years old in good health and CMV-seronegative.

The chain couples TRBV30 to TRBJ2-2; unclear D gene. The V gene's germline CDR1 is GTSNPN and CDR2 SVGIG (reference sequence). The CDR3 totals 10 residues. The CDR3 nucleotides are TGTGCAACGTCGGCCGGGGAGCTGTTTTTT. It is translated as CATSAGELFF.

The CDR3 DNA is TGTGCCAGCAGCGTAGTAGCGGCTTTTTACAATGAGCAGTTCTTC. It encodes CASSVVAAFYNEQFF. The chain has TRBV9 and TRBJ2-1; D may be TRBD2 (6 bases). This CDR3 region has 15 residues. From germline, CDR1 is SGDLS and CDR2 YYNGEE. The V and J ends lost 0 bases and 4 bases respectively, with 11 bases between them.

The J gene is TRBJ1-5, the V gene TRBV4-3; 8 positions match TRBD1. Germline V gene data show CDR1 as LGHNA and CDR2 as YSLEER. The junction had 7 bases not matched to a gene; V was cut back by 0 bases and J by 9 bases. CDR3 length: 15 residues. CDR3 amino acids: CASSQERQGRGPQHF. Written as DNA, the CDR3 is TGCGCCAGCAGCCAAGAGCGACAGGGGAGGGGGCCCCAGCATTTT.

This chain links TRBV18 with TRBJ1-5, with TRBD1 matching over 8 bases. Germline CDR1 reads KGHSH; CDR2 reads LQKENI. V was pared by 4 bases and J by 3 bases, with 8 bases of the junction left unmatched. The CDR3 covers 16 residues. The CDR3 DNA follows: TGTGCCAGCTCACGCCCCGGGGACAGGACCAATCAGCCCCAGCATTTT. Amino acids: CASSRPGDRTNQPQHF.

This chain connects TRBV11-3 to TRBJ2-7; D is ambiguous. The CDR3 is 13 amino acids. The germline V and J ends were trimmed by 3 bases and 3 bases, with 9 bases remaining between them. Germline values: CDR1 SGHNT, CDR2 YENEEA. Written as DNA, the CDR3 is TGTGCCAGCAGCTTCCCGCCCAGCTACGAGCAGTACTTC. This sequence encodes CASSFPPSYEQYF.

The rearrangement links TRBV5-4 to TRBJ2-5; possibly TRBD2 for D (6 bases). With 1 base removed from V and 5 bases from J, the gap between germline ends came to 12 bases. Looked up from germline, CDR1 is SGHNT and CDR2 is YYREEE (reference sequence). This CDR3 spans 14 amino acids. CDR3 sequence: CASSLPGTGETQYF. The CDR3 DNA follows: TGTGCCAGCAGCTTGCCAGGGACTGGGGAGACCCAGTACTTC.

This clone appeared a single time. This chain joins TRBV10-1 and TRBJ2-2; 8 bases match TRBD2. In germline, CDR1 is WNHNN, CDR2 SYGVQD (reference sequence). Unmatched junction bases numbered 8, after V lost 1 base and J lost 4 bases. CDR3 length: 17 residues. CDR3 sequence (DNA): TGCGCCAGCAGTGAGTGGGTAGCGGGGCGAAGCACCGGGGAGCTGTTTTTT. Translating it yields CASSEWVAGRSTGELFF.

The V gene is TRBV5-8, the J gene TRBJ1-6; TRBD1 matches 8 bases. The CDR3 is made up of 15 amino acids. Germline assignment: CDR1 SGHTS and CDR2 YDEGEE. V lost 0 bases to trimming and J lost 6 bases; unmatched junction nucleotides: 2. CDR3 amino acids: CASSLDQGANSPLHF. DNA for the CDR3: TGTGCCAGCAGCTTGGATCAGGGGGCTAATTCACCCCTCCACTTT.

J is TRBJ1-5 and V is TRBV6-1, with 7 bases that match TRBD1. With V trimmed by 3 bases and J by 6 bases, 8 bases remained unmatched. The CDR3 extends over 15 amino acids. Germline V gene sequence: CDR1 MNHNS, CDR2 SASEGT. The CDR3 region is CASSEQTGFAQPQHF. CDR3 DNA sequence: TGTGCCAGCAGTGAGCAGACAGGGTTCGCTCAGCCCCAGCATTTT.

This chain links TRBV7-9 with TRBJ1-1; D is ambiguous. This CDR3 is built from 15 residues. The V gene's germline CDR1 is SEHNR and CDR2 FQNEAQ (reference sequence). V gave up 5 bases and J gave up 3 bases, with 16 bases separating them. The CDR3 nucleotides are TGTGCCAGCAGCCGCGCCCGGACTGGGGACACTGAAGCTTTCTTT. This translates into CASSRARTGDTEAFF.

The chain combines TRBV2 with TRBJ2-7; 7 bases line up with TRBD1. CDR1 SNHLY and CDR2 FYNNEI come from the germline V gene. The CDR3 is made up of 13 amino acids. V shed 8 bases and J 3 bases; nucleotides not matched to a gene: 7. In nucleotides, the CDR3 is TGTGCCAGCGTCCGGGACAGCGTCTACGAGCAGTACTTC. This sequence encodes CASVRDSVYEQYF.

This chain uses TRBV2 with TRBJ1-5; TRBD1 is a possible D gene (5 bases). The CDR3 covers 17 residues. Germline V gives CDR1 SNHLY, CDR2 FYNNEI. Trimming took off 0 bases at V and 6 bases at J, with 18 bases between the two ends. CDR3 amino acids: CASSEALQSVRGQPQHF. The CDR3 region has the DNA TGTGCCAGCAGTGAAGCGCTTCAATCTGTTAGGGGTCAGCCCCAGCATTTT.

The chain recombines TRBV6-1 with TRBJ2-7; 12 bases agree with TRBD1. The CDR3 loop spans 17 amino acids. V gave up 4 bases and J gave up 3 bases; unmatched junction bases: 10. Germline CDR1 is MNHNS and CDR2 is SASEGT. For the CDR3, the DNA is TGTGCCAGCAGTGTGGTGGGGGGACAGGGGGCCCTCTACGAGCAGTACTTC. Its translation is CASSVVGGQGALYEQYF.

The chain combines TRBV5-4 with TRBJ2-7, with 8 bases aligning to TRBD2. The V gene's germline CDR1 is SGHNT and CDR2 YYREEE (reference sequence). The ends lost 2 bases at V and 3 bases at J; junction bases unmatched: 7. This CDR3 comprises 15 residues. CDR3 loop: CASSFGGAGGYEQYF. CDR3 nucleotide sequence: TGTGCCAGCAGCTTCGGTGGGGCGGGGGGCTACGAGCAGTACTTC.